One sample yielded the 13 T cell receptor beta chains listed below, sequenced in a study of blood T cells in healthy people across ages. It was with a sample-barcoded 5' primer and a J-beta primer mix that a second PCR of about 7 to 12 cycles was run. TCRdb passed the 5' RACE reads through MiXCR, listing each CDR3 protein once. This table has fewer than 2 million distinct CDR3 sequences, about two fifths appearing once. The specimen sequenced was blood. These receptor sequences come from a human donor in good health.

This clonotype was detected only a few times. The V call is TRBV28, the J call TRBJ1-6; 7 nucleotides align to TRBD1. The CDR3 runs 15 residues. In germline, CDR1 is MDHEN, CDR2 SYDVKM. V was clipped by 2 bases and J by 7 bases; unmatched bases: 5. Here the CDR3 DNA reads TGTGCCAGCAGTTTAGGGGGCAGGGGGAATTCACCCCTCCACTTT. Protein sequence: CASSLGGRGNSPLHF.

The chain combines TRBV13 with TRBJ1-2; D possibly corresponds to TRBD1 (5 bases). CDR1 and CDR2 (germline): PRHDT, FYEKMQ (reference sequence). The CDR3 consists of 15 residues. The V end lost 4 bases, the J end lost 4 bases, and 16 bases lay between the germline ends. CDR3 in DNA: TGTGCCAGCAGCTCGGATCTCAGGGACCCCTATGGCTACACCTTC. Translation gives CASSSDLRDPYGYTF.

The chain employs TRBV11-2 and TRBJ2-1; D gene unclear. The germline gives CDR1 SGHAT, CDR2 FQNNGV. With 7 bases removed from V and 6 bases from J, the gap between germline ends came to 16 bases. The CDR3 covers 14 residues. The CDR3 is CASNMNGVRNEQFF. The CDR3 nucleotides are TGTGCCAGCAACATGAATGGAGTCCGCAATGAGCAGTTCTTC.

The chain uses TRBV12-3 or TRBV12-4 and TRBJ1-2, with a tentative D call TRBD1 (5 bases). The CDR3 covers 11 residues. Trimming left V 7 bases short and J 5 bases short, with 8 bases between. CDR3 loop: CASTGHYGYTF. The CDR3 region has the DNA TGTGCCAGCACAGGGCATTATGGCTACACCTTC.

This clonotype was seen a handful of times. The rearrangement uses TRBV4-3 and TRBJ1-1; 7 nucleotides align to TRBD1. Germline CDR1 reads LGHNA; CDR2 reads YSLEER. The CDR3 totals 19 residues. The junction had 17 bases not matched to a gene; V was cut back by 4 bases and J by 0 bases. CDR3 protein: CASSRTSGTVGYMNTEAFF. For the CDR3, the DNA is TGCGCCAGCAGCCGAACGTCCGGGACAGTGGGCTACATGAACACTGAAGCTTTCTTT.

This clonotype has a handful of counts. J is TRBJ2-7 and V is TRBV10-3; no definite D call. The V end lost 3 bases, the J end lost 3 bases, and 9 bases lay between the germline ends. The germline CDR1 and CDR2 sequences are ENHRY and SYGVKD. There are 13 residues in the CDR3. Here the CDR3 reads CAISEQSYYEQYF. The CDR3 DNA is TGTGCCATCAGTGAACAGAGCTACTACGAGCAGTACTTC.

The table lists this clonotype with a few counts. This chain connects TRBV7-7 to TRBJ2-5, with unresolved D. The CDR3 runs 13 residues. Germline CDR1 reads SSHAT; CDR2 reads FNYEAQ (reference sequence). The CDR3 sequence: CASADLYQETQYF. The CDR3 DNA sequence: TGTGCAAGCGCTGACCTGTACCAAGAGACCCAGTACTTC.

This clonotype was detected only a few times. CDR3 residues: CASSLAIGGTNTEAFF. Here the CDR3 DNA reads TGTGCCAGCAGCTTGGCCATAGGGGGGACAAACACTGAAGCTTTCTTT. The chain has TRBV5-6 and TRBJ1-1, with D perhaps TRBD1 (6 bases). CDR1 is SGHDT and CDR2 is YYEEEE in the germline V gene. Trimming removed 0 bases at V and 2 bases at J, with 14 bases between. The CDR3 consists of 16 residues. Based on the CDR3 plus reference TRBV5-6 and TRBJ1-1, the full variable domain is DAGVTQSPTHLIKTRGQQVTLRCSPKSGHDTVSWYQQALGQGPQFIFQYYEEEERQRGNFPDRFSGHQFPNYSSELNVNALLLGDSALYLCASSLAIGGTNTEAFFGQGTRLTVV.

The chain combines TRBV5-1 with TRBJ2-3; possibly TRBD1 for D (5 bases). This CDR3 region has 15 residues. Trimming pared 4 bases from V and 2 bases from J, leaving 14 bases between. The V gene's germline CDR1 is SGHRS and CDR2 YFSETQ. The CDR3 protein is CASSDVDSDTDTQYF. CDR3 coding DNA: TGCGCCAGCAGCGATGTCGACAGCGACACAGATACGCAGTATTTT.

This sequence joins TRBV11-2 and TRBJ2-6, with D hard to call. The CDR3 runs to 15 residues. Per the germline V gene, CDR1 is SGHAT and CDR2 is FQNNGV. Trimming stripped 8 bases from V and 2 bases from J, with 13 bases between. DNA of the CDR3: TGTGCCAGCGGTCTGCTCTTCGCTGGGGCCAACGTCCTGACTTTC. Its translation: CASGLLFAGANVLTF. The full variable domain, with the rest looked up from reference TRBV11-2 and TRBJ2-6, is EAGVAQSPRYKIIEKRQSVAFWCNPISGHATLYWYQQILGQGPKLLIQFQNNGVVDDSQLPKDRFSAERLKGVDSTLKIQPAKLEDSAVYLCASGLLFAGANVLTFGAGSRLTVL.

The table lists this clonotype with a few counts. The genes are TRBV7-9 and TRBJ1-2; unclear D gene. The CDR3 runs to 16 residues. The V gene lost 1 base and the J gene lost 6 bases, with 18 bases spanning the gap. Per germline, CDR1 SEHNR and CDR2 FQNEAQ (reference sequence). The CDR3, as DNA: TGTGCCAGCAGCTTAGAGATAGCACCCCAGGATCATGGCTACACCTTC. It yields the protein CASSLEIAPQDHGYTF.

The V gene is TRBV4-1, the J gene TRBJ2-3; 9 positions match TRBD1. The V gene end was trimmed by 1 base and the J gene end by 2 bases; junction bases not matched to a gene: 7. The CDR3 length is 17 residues. Germline CDR1 and CDR2: MGHRA and YSYEKL. The CDR3 DNA reads as TGCGCCAGCAGCCAAGCGCCGGGACAGGGTAACACAGATACGCAGTATTTT. Translating gives CASSQAPGQGNTDTQYF.

This clonotype has more than one count but fewer than ten. The genes are TRBV9 and TRBJ1-2; D might be TRBD1 (6 bases). CDR3 length equals 14 residues. Trimming took 3 bases from V and 2 from J, leaving 11 bases between them. Germline V CDR1 and CDR2: SGDLS, YYNGEE. The CDR3 protein is CASSALTGNYGYTF. In DNA form, the CDR3 reads TGTGCCAGCAGCGCGCTTACAGGGAACTATGGCTACACCTTC.